The 32 T cell receptor beta chains listed next were all sequenced from one sample in a study of cytomegalovirus exposure and HLA in healthy donors. The PCR ran on 60 Vbeta and 13 Jbeta primers. Assay: immunoSEQ multiplex PCR; the TCRdb copy retains only in-frame clones and omits some. The data show approximately 160,000 clones, with around 80% seen just once and over 1.2% held by the top ten. Sequencing was performed on PBMCs. The receptor source for this set is a girl aged 5-17 years in good health and CMV-seropositive.

The V gene is TRBV11-2, the J gene TRBJ2-1; a weak D match, TRBD1 (6 bases). Trimming shortened V by 3 bases and J by 14 bases, and 14 bases separated the two germline ends. Looked up from germline, CDR1 is SGHAT and CDR2 is FQNNGV. The CDR3 contains 12 residues. The CDR3 coding sequence is TGTGCCAGCAGCTTTCTTCAATCAGGGGAGTTCTTC. This encodes CASSFLQSGEFF.

There are a few counts of this clone. The chain is built from TRBV10-3 and TRBJ1-2, with D tentatively TRBD1 (5 bases). CDR1 ENHRY and CDR2 SYGVKD come from the germline V gene. The germline V and J ends were trimmed by 2 bases and 8 bases, with 9 bases remaining between them. The CDR3 runs 12 residues. The CDR3 spells CAISEGARGYTF. For the CDR3, the DNA is TGTGCCATCAGTGAGGGGGCACGGGGCTACACCTTC.

This clone was detected once. V usage is TRBV5-1 and J usage is TRBJ2-3; D unclear. V was trimmed by 4 bases and J by 2 bases, leaving 14 bases between them. The CDR3 runs 15 residues. CDR1 and CDR2 (germline): SGHRS, YFSETQ. CDR3 sequence reads: CASSPWAASTDTQYF. The CDR3 bases are TGCGCCAGCAGCCCCTGGGCCGCTTCCACAGATACGCAGTATTTT. Filled out from reference TRBV5-1 and TRBJ2-3, the complete variable domain reads KAGVTQTPRYLIKTRGQQVTLSCSPISGHRSVSWYQQTPGQGLQFLFEYFSETQRNKGNFPGRFSGRQFSNSRSEMNVSTLELGDSALYLCASSPWAASTDTQYFGPGTRLTVL.

The chain joins TRBV9 to TRBJ1-2; possible D gene TRBD1, 5 bases. The CDR3 is made up of 15 amino acids. Germline CDR1 and CDR2: SGDLS and YYNGEE. The germline V and J ends were trimmed by 0 bases and 4 bases, with 13 bases remaining between them. The DNA of the CDR3 is TGTGCCAGCAGCGTAGACGTGACAGCGAGCTATGGCTACACCTTC. The encoded protein is CASSVDVTASYGYTF.

A single count supports this clone. V and J are TRBV7-6 and TRBJ2-3, with 7 bases aligning to TRBD2. CDR3 length: 14 amino acids. V lost 2 bases to trimming and J lost 1 base; unmatched junction nucleotides: 0. Per the germline V gene, CDR1 is SGHVS and CDR2 is FNYEAQ. Here the CDR3 DNA reads TGTGCCAGCAGCTTACGGGGGGGCACAGATACGCAGTATTTT. This encodes CASSLRGGTDTQYF. Filled out from reference TRBV7-6 and TRBJ2-3, the complete variable domain reads GAGVSQSPRYKVTKRGQDVALRCDPISGHVSLYWYRQALGQGPEFLTYFNYEAQQDKSGLPNDRFSAERPEGSISTLTIQRTEQRDSAMYRCASSLRGGTDTQYFGPGTRLTVL.

The chain links TRBV2 to TRBJ2-6; D gene ambiguous. The ends were cut back, 4 bases at V and 0 bases at J, with 10 bases in the middle. The CDR3 consists of 16 residues. Germline V gives CDR1 SNHLY, CDR2 FYNNEI. Here the CDR3 reads CASSAATSSGANVLTF. The CDR3 DNA reads TGTGCCAGCAGTGCAGCTACGAGCTCTGGGGCCAACGTCCTGACTTTC. Full variable domain (missing parts from reference TRBV2 and TRBJ2-6): EPEVTQTPSHQVTQMGQEVILRCVPISNHLYFYWYRQILGQKVEFLVSFYNNEISEKSEIFDDQFSVERPDGSNFTLKIRSTKLEDSAMYFCASSAATSSGANVLTFGAGSRLTVL.

This rearrangement joins TRBV7-3 to TRBJ1-1; TRBD1 matches at 9 bases. The CDR3 runs to 14 residues. Germline V gives CDR1 SGHTA, CDR2 FQGTGA. Unmatched junction bases numbered 2, after V lost 5 bases and J lost 1 base. The chain's CDR3 is CASSKGQGNTEAFF. CDR3 bases: TGTGCCAGCAGCAAGGGACAGGGGAACACTGAAGCTTTCTTT.

CDR3 sequence: CASSPAPGTGYHEQYF. The DNA for the CDR3 is TGCGCCAGCAGCCCGGCTCCCGGGACAGGGTACCACGAGCAGTACTTC. V gene TRBV5-1 combines with J gene TRBJ2-7; 9 positions match TRBD1. Germline V CDR1 and CDR2: SGHRS, YFSETQ. The CDR3 is 16 amino acids. The V and J ends lost 4 bases and 5 bases, in that order; junction bases with no gene match: 13. Complete variable domain (other parts from reference TRBV5-1 and TRBJ2-7): KAGVTQTPRYLIKTRGQQVTLSCSPISGHRSVSWYQQTPGQGLQFLFEYFSETQRNKGNFPGRFSGRQFSNSRSEMNVSTLELGDSALYLCASSPAPGTGYHEQYFGPGTRLTVT.

This chain joins TRBV29-1 and TRBJ2-7; 7 positions match TRBD1. Germline lookup yields CDR1 SQVTM and CDR2 ANQGSEA. V lost 3 bases, J lost 2 bases, and 4 bases stayed unmatched. This CDR3 contains 13 residues. CDR3 in DNA: TGCAGCGTTGACGGACAGGCCGCCTACGAGCAGTACTTC. Amino acid sequence: CSVDGQAAYEQYF.

The chain recombines TRBV11-2 with TRBJ1-2; the D gene is possibly TRBD1 (6 bases). Germline V gives CDR1 SGHAT, CDR2 FQNNGV. V was pared by 0 bases and J by 4 bases, with 12 bases between. This CDR3 has 15 amino acids. The CDR3 loop reads CASSLDHQGIYGYTF. CDR3 in DNA: TGTGCCAGCAGCTTAGATCACCAGGGGATCTATGGCTACACCTTC.

This chain joins TRBV28 and TRBJ2-2; weak D call: TRBD1 (6 bases). This CDR3 spans 15 amino acids. From germline, CDR1 is MDHEN and CDR2 SYDVKM. V lost 4 bases and J 4 bases, leaving 13 bases between the germline ends. The CDR3 sequence: CASSSLGQSTGELFF. The CDR3 nucleotides read TGTGCCAGCAGTTCTCTGGGACAAAGCACCGGGGAGCTGTTTTTT.

This chain joins TRBV5-1 and TRBJ1-1; TRBD1 matches at 7 bases. CDR1 SGHRS and CDR2 YFSETQ come from the germline V gene. The junction had 9 bases not matched to a gene; V was cut back by 2 bases and J by 8 bases. CDR3 length equals 14 residues. The CDR3 nucleotides read TGCGCCAGCAGCTTCGGTGACAGGGCAACAGAAGCTTTCTTT. This gives the protein CASSFGDRATEAFF.

This clone showed up just once. V gene TRBV10-1 combines with J gene TRBJ1-2, with D possibly being TRBD1 (6 bases). V lost 5 bases to trimming and J lost 2 bases, with 9 bases between them. The germline CDR1 and CDR2 sequences are WNHNN and SYGVQD (reference sequence). The CDR3 length is 13 residues. DNA for the CDR3: TGCGCCAGCAGTCTCGACAGGAACTATGGCTACACCTTC. Translating it yields CASSLDRNYGYTF.

This clone has only one observation. The chain links TRBV10-3 to TRBJ2-7, with a tentative D call TRBD1 (6 bases). Trimming took off 5 bases at V and 0 bases at J, with 17 bases between the two ends. CDR1 is ENHRY and CDR2 is SYGVKD in the germline V gene. The CDR3 is 16 residues long. CDR3 DNA sequence: TGTGCCATCAGTCAGGGGATGGGGGTAGGCTCCTACGAGCAGTACTTC. Protein: CAISQGMGVGSYEQYF.

The V gene is TRBV13, the J gene TRBJ1-1; D call uncertain. Germline lookup yields CDR1 PRHDT and CDR2 FYEKMQ (reference sequence). The CDR3 consists of 12 residues. Deletions cut 5 bases from V and 2 bases from J, with 6 bases between. The CDR3 here is CASSAYNTEAFF. CDR3 DNA sequence: TGTGCCAGCAGCGCCTACAACACTGAAGCTTTCTTT.

CDR3 sequence: CAWGTGQGALLDTF. The CDR3 coding sequence is TGTGCCTGGGGAACCGGACAGGGGGCGCTTCTCGACACCTTC. V gene TRBV30 combines with J gene TRBJ1-2; TRBD1 aligns across 11 bases. V lost 5 bases, J lost 12 bases, and 14 bases stayed unmatched. This CDR3 has 14 residues. Germline-derived CDR1 and CDR2 are GTSNPN and SVGIG (reference sequence).

The J gene is TRBJ1-5, the V gene TRBV27, with D maybe TRBD1 (5 bases). The CDR3 extends over 18 amino acids. Trimming left V 2 bases short and J 0 bases short, with 17 bases between. Germline CDR1 MNHEY, CDR2 SMNVEV (reference sequence). CDR3 DNA: TGTGCCAGCAGTTTAAGTCCGGCAGGGTTTAGTAGCAATCAGCCCCAGCATTTT. It codes for CASSLSPAGFSSNQPQHF.

The chain joins TRBV6-1 to TRBJ2-7; the match to TRBD2 covers 10 bases. The CDR3 sequence is 17 residues long. V was clipped by 2 bases and J by 7 bases; unmatched bases: 14. CDR1 is MNHNS and CDR2 is SASEGT in the germline V gene. The CDR3 DNA reads as TGTGCCAGCAGTGAACCCCTCCTAGCGGGGGAGGTGGGAGAGCAGTACTTC. Protein sequence: CASSEPLLAGEVGEQYF.

This sequence joins TRBV11-2 and TRBJ2-7, with a possible D match to TRBD1 (6 bases). The CDR3 has 14 amino acids. CDR1 and CDR2 (germline): SGHAT, FQNNGV. V was cut by 4 bases and J by 5 bases, with 15 bases left in between. The DNA for the CDR3 is TGTGCCAGCAGCTCCCGGAACAGGGTTAACGAGCAGTACTTC. Amino acid sequence: CASSSRNRVNEQYF.

The chain links TRBV27 to TRBJ2-1, with 8 bases lining up with TRBD1. The length of the CDR3 is 15 residues. Germline V gives CDR1 MNHEY, CDR2 SMNVEV (reference sequence). Unmatched junction bases numbered 7, after V lost 2 bases and J lost 7 bases. The CDR3 region has the DNA TGTGCCAGCAGTTTAGGAACAGGGGGTGGGAATGAGCAGTTCTTC. It translates to CASSLGTGGGNEQFF.

This clone turned up a few times. The rearrangement uses TRBV7-9 and TRBJ2-5, with D maybe TRBD2 (7 bases). The CDR3 is 13 amino acids. The V and J ends lost 3 bases and 10 bases respectively, with 15 bases between them. CDR1 is SEHNR, CDR2 FQNEAQ, per germline (reference sequence). The CDR3 reads CASSLYGEGDQYF. The CDR3 region has the DNA TGTGCCAGCAGCTTGTATGGGGAGGGGGACCAGTACTTC.

V usage is TRBV9 and J usage is TRBJ2-6, with a possible D match to TRBD1 (6 bases). Trimming pared 10 bases from V and 0 bases from J, leaving 17 bases between. CDR1 is SGDLS and CDR2 is YYNGEE in the germline V gene. This CDR3 has 16 amino acids. This CDR3 is CAPRGGKYSGANVLTF. The DNA for the CDR3 is TGTGCCCCCAGGGGTGGAAAATACTCTGGGGCCAACGTCCTGACTTTC.

This clone counts as medium-sized (0.01 to 0.1%). The J gene is TRBJ1-5, the V gene TRBV4-1, with D possibly matching TRBD1 (5 bases). This CDR3 has 16 residues. Germline lookup yields CDR1 MGHRA and CDR2 YSYEKL. The germline V and J ends were trimmed by 5 bases and 5 bases, with 19 bases remaining between them. In nucleotides, the CDR3 is TGCGCCAGCAGCAAAGGGTATGGGCAGGGCCATCAGCCCCAGCATTTT. Its protein product is CASSKGYGQGHQPQHF.

This clone has just one count. This rearrangement joins TRBV7-2 to TRBJ1-2; no clear D gene. Trimming removed 2 bases at V and 5 bases at J, with 12 bases between. CDR3 length equals 14 residues. The germline V gene encodes CDR1 SGHTA and CDR2 FQGNSA. The CDR3 DNA sequence: TGTGCCAGCAGCTTAAGAGTTTCGGGGTATGGCTACACCTTC. This gives the protein CASSLRVSGYGYTF.

The V and J genes are TRBV11-2 and TRBJ2-5; D might be TRBD1 (5 bases). The tail of the sequence fits TRBJ2-7 better, so the J call may be wrong. This CDR3 comprises 12 residues. Germline V gene sequence: CDR1 SGHAT, CDR2 FQNNGV. In nucleotides, the CDR3 is TGTGCCAGCAGCTCAGGGTCCTACGAGCAGTACTTC. It is translated as CASSSGSYEQYF.

CDR3: CASSAPTVMNTEAFF. The CDR3 nucleotides are TGTGCCAGCAGCGCCCCTACAGTTATGAACACTGAAGCTTTCTTT. This chain links TRBV5-4 with TRBJ1-1; D is uncertain. CDR3 length: 15 residues. V was pared by 4 bases and J by 0 bases, with 13 bases between. Germline CDR1 SGHNT, CDR2 YYREEE (reference sequence).

J is TRBJ2-7 and V is TRBV11-1, with D unresolved. The CDR3 sequence is 12 residues long. Trimming removed 3 bases from V and 5 bases from J, with 8 bases in between. The germline CDR1 and CDR2 sequences are SGHAT and FQDESV (reference sequence). The CDR3 is CASSFADNEQYF. The CDR3 DNA reads TGTGCCAGCAGCTTCGCAGATAACGAGCAGTACTTC.

V and J are TRBV18 and TRBJ1-3, with D unclear. Deletions cut 2 bases from V and 4 bases from J, with 12 bases between. The CDR3 totals 15 residues. Germline V lookup: CDR1 KGHSH, CDR2 LQKENI. The CDR3 protein is CASSPWRERGNTIYF. The CDR3 region has the DNA TGTGCCAGCTCACCATGGAGGGAAAGGGGAAACACCATATATTTT.

Here the CDR3 DNA reads TGTGCCAGCCCCAACCAGGGGAATACTGAAGCTTTCTTT. This gives the protein CASPNQGNTEAFF. This sequence joins TRBV19 and TRBJ1-1; maybe TRBD1 (6 bases). The V end was cut by 9 bases, the J end by 5 bases, with 16 bases between. The CDR3 loop spans 13 amino acids. Germline CDR1 reads LNHDA; CDR2 reads SQIVND (reference sequence).

The gene calls are TRBV5-4 and TRBJ2-3, with TRBD2 identical over 8 bases. V shed 0 bases, J shed 1 base, and the junction held 1 base outside the gene matches. CDR3 length: 15 residues. From germline, CDR1 is SGHNT and CDR2 YYREEE (reference sequence). The CDR3 nucleotides read TGTGCCAGCAGCTTGGTGACTAGCGGCACAGATACGCAGTATTTT. This gives the protein CASSLVTSGTDTQYF.

V gene TRBV5-1 combines with J gene TRBJ2-6, with D perhaps matching TRBD1 (5 bases). Germline V gene data show CDR1 as SGHRS and CDR2 as YFSETQ. V lost 3 bases and J lost 0, with 13 bases in between. The CDR3 contains 17 residues. CDR3 sequence reads: CASSSLIDSSGANVLTF. In nucleotides, the CDR3 is TGCGCCAGCAGCTCTCTTATTGACAGCTCTGGGGCCAACGTCCTGACTTTC.

The rearrangement links TRBV7-6 to TRBJ1-1, with a weak D call TRBD1 (5 bases). V lost 2 bases, J lost 5 bases, and 18 bases lay in between. The germline V gene encodes CDR1 SGHVS and CDR2 FNYEAQ. There are 16 residues in the CDR3. The CDR3 DNA follows: TGTGCCAGCAGCTTAAGTTCCGACAGCTCAAGGACTGAAGCTTTCTTT. The encoded protein is CASSLSSDSSRTEAFF.